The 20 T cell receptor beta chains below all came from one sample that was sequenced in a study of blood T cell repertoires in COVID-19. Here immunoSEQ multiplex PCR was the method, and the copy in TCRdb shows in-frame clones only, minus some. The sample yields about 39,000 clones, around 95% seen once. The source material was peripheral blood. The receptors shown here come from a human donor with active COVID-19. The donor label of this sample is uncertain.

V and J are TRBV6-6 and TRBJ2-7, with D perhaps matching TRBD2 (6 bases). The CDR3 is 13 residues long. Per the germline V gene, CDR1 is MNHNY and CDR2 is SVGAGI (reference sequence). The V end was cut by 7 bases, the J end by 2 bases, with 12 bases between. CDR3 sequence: CASNGGAAYEQYF. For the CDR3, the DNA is TGTGCCAGCAATGGCGGGGCAGCCTACGAGCAGTACTTC.

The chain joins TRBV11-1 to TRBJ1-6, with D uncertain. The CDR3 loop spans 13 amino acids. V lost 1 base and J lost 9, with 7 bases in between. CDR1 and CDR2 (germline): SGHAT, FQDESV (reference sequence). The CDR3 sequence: CASSLGLGSPLHF. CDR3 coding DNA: TGTGCCAGCAGCTTAGGACTGGGTTCACCCCTCCACTTT.

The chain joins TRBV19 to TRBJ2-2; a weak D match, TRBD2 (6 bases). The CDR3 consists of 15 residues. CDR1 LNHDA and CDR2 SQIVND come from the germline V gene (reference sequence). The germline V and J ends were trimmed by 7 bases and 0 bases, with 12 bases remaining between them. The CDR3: CASKGGATNTGELFF. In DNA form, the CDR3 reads TGTGCCAGTAAAGGAGGGGCTACGAACACCGGGGAGCTGTTTTTT.

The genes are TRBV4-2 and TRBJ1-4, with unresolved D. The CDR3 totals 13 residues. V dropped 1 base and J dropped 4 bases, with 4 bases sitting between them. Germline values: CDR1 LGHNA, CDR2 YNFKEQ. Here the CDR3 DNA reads TGTGCCAGCAGCCAAGGACTTAATGAAAAACTGTTTTTT. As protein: CASSQGLNEKLFF.

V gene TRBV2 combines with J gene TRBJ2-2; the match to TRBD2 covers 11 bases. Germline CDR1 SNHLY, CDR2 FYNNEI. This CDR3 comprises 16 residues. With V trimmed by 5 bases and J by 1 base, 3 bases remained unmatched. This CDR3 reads CASSRGLAGNTGELFF. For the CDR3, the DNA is TGTGCCAGCAGTAGAGGACTAGCGGGGAACACCGGGGAGCTGTTTTTT.

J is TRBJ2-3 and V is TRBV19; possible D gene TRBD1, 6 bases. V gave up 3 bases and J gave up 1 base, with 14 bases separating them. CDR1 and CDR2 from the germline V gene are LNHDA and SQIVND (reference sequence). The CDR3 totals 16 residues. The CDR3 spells CASSMRVTGGTDTQYF. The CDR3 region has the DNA TGTGCCAGTAGTATGAGAGTGACAGGAGGCACAGATACGCAGTATTTT.

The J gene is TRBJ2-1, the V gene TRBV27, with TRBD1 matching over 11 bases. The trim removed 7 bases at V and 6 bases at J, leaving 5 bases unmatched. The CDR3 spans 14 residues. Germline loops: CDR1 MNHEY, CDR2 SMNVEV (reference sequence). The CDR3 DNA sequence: TGTGCCAGCAAGGGGACAGGGGGACCCAATGAGCAGTTCTTC. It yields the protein CASKGTGGPNEQFF.

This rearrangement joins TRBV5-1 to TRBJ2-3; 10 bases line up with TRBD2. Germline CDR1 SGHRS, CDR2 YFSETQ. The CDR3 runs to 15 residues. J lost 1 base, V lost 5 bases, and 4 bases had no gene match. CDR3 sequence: CASRTLAGGTDTQYF. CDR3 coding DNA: TGCGCCAGCAGAACGCTAGCGGGGGGCACAGATACGCAGTATTTT.

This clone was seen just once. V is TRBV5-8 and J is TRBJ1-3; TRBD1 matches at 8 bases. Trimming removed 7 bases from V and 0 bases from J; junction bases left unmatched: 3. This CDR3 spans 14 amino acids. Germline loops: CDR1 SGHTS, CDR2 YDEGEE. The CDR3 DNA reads TGTGCCAGCGGAACAGGGGGCTCTGGAAACACCATATATTTT. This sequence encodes CASGTGGSGNTIYF.

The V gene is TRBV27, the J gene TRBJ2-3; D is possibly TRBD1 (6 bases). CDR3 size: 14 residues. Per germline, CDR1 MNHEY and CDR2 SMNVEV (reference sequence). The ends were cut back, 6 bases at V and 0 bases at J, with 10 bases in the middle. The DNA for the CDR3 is TGTGCCAGCAGCGCTGGGGGCAGCACAGATACGCAGTATTTT. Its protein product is CASSAGGSTDTQYF.

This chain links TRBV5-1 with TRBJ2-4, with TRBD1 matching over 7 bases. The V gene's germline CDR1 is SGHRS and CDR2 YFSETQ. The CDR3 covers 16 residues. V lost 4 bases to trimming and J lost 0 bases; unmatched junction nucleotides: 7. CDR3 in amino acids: CASSTGQDLAKNIQYF. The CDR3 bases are TGCGCCAGCAGCACCGGACAGGACCTAGCCAAAAACATTCAGTACTTC.

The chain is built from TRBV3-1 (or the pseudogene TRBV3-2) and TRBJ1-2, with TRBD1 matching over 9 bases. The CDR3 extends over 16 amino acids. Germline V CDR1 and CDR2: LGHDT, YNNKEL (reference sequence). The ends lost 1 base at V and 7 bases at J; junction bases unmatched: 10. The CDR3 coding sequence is TGTGCCAGCAGCCAAGGGGGGACAGGGATGCTTTCTGGCTACACCTTC. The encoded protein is CASSQGGTGMLSGYTF.

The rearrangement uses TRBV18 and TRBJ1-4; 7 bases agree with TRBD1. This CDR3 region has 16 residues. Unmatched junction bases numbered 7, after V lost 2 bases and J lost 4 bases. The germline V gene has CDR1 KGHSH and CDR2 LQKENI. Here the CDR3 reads CASSPTTGVGNEKLFF. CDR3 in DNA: TGTGCCAGCTCACCAACCACAGGGGTTGGTAATGAAAAACTGTTTTTT.

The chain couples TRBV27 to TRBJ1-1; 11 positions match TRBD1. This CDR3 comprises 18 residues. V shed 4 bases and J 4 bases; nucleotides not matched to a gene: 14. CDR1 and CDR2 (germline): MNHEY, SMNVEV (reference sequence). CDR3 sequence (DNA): TGTGCCAGCAGTTCATCTTCCCGGGACAGGGGGACGAGCACTGAAGCTTTCTTT. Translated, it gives CASSSSSRDRGTSTEAFF.

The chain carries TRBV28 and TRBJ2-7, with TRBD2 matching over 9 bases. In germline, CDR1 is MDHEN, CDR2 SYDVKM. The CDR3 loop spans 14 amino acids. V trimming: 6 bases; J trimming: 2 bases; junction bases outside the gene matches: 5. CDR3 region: CASSLAGRTYEQYF. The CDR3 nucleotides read TGTGCCAGCAGCCTAGCGGGACGCACCTACGAGCAGTACTTC.

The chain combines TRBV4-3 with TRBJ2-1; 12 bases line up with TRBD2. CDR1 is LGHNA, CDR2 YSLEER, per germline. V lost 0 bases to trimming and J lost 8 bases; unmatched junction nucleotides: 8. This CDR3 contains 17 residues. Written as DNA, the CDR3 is TGCGCCAGCAGCCAAGACCCCCCTAGCGGGAGGGCCTATGAGCAGTTCTTC. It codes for CASSQDPPSGRAYEQFF.

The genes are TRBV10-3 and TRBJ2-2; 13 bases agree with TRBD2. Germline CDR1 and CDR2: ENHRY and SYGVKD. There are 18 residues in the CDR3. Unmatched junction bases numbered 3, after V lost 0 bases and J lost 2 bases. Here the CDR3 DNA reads TGTGCCATCAGTGAGTCGGGACTAGCGGGACCCAACACCGGGGAGCTGTTTTTT. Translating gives CAISESGLAGPNTGELFF.

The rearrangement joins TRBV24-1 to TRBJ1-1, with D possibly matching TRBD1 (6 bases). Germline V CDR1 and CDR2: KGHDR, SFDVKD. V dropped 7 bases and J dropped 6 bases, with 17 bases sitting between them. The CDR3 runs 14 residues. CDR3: CATSRGVMGAEAFF. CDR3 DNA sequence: TGTGCCACCAGCAGGGGAGTCATGGGTGCTGAAGCTTTCTTT.

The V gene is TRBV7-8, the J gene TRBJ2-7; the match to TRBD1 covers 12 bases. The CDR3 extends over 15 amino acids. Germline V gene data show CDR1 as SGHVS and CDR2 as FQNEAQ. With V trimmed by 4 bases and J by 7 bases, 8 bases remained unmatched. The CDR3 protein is CASSSGTGGFDEQYF. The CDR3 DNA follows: TGTGCCAGCAGCTCCGGGACAGGGGGCTTTGATGAGCAGTACTTC.

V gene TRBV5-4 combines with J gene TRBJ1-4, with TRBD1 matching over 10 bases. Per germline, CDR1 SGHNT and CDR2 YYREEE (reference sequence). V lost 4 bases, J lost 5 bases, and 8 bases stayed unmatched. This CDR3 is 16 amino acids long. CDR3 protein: CASSRTGGNQNEKLFF. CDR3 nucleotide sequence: TGTGCCAGCAGCCGGACAGGGGGAAATCAGAATGAAAAACTGTTTTTT.